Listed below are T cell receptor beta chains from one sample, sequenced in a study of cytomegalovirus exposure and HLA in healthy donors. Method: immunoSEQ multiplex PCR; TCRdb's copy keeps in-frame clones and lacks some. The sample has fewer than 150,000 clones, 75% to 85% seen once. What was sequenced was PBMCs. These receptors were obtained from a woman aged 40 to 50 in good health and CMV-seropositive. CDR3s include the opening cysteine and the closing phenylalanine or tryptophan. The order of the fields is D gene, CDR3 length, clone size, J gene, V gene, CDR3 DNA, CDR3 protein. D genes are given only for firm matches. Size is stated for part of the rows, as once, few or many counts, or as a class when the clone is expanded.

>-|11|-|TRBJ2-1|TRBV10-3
TGTGCCATCAGGGCGACATTTGAGCAGTTCTTC
CAIRATFEQFF
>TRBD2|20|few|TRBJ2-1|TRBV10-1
TGCGCCAGCAGTGAGTCGCGAACTGTGGGGACTAGAGGATCCTACAATGAGCAGTTCTTC
CASSESRTVGTRGSYNEQFF
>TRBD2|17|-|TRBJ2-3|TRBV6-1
TGTGCCAGCAGTGAGAGACTAGCGGGAGGCGTCACAGATACGCAGTATTTT
CASSERLAGGVTDTQYF
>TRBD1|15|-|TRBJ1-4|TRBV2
TGTGCCAGCGAAGAATTAGGACAGGGGAATGAAAAACTGTTTTTT
CASEELGQGNEKLFF
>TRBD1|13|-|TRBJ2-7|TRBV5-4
TGTGCCAGATCCGGGACAGGGTCCTGGGAGCAGTACTTC
CARSGTGSWEQYF
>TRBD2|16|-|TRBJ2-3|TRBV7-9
TGTGCCAGCAGCTCTGCTAGCGGGAAAGGGGCAGCTACGCAGTATTTT
CASSSASGKGAATQYF
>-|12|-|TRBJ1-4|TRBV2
TGTGCCAGCAGTGTAGAGGGAGAAAAACTGTTTTTT
CASSVEGEKLFF
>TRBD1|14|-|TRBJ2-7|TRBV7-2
TGTGCCAGCAGTCTACAGGGGGCGTCGGGCGAGCAGTACTTC
CASSLQGASGEQYF
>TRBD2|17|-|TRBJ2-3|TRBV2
TGTGCCAGCAGTGAATCCCCGAACGGGGGGTCCACAGATACGCAGTATTTT
CASSESPNGGSTDTQYF
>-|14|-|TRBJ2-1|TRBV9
TGTGCCAGCAGCCGAAGGAGCTCCTACAATGAGCAGTTCTTC
CASSRRSSYNEQFF
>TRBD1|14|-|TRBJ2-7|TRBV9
TGTGCCAGCAGCGGGGGACAGGACTCCTACGAGCAGTACTTC
CASSGGQDSYEQYF
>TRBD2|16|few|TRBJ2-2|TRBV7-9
TGTGCCAGCAGCATCTGGGTAGCGGGAGGTTCCGGGGAGCTGTTTTTT
CASSIWVAGGSGELFF
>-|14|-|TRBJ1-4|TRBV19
-
CASTSAPAGEKLFF
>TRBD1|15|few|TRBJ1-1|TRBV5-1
TGCGCCAGCAGCTTGTTGAGGACAGGGGAAGGGGAAGCTTTCTTT
CASSLLRTGEGEAFF
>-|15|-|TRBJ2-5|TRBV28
TGTGCCAGCAGTTTTTATCGGCAGGCGCAAGAGACCCAGTACTTC
CASSFYRQAQETQYF
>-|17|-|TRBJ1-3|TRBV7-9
TGTGCCAGCAGCTTAGCGATATCGGCAGGGGCTGGAAACACCATATATTTT
CASSLAISAGAGNTIYF
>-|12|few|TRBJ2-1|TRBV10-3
TGTGCCATCAAGGGGGGGGACGGGGAGCAGTTCTTC
CAIKGGDGEQFF
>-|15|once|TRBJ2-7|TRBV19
TGTGCCAGTAGTATCCCACGGGTGCCCCCCTACGAGCAGTACTTC
CASSIPRVPPYEQYF
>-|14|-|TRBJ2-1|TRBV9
TGTGCCAGCAGCGTAGGGGACTGGAGGAATGAGCAGTTCTTC
CASSVGDWRNEQFF
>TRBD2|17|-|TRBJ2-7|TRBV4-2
TGTGCCAGCAGCCTGACTAGCGGGGAGAGGGACCCCTACGAGCAGTACTTC
CASSLTSGERDPYEQYF
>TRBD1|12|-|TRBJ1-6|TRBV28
TGTGCTGCACAGGGGGGATCTTCACCCCTCCACTTT
CAAQGGSSPLHF
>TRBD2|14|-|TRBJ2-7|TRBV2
TGTGCCAGCAGTGGGGGGGGAGCGGCGAGAGAGCAGTACTTC
CASSGGGAAREQYF